This note documents a single T cell receptor (beta chain) sequence. Its antigen is still unknown. The data were obtained in a study of CD8+ T cells in alopecia areata. For the study at large: Tofacitinib exposure lasted 6 to 18 months, followed by 6 months off drug.

General study points: A large proportion of expanded lesional clones were detected persisting in scalp and blood during tofacitinib. Only one nonresponder was present, which leaves the link between baseline CD8+ expansion and response uncertain.

The treatment is: oral pan-JAK inhibitor, 5-10 mg twice daily. The CDR3 covers 20 residues. From germline, CDR1 is LGHNA and CDR2 YNFKEQ. The V and J ends lost 2 bases and 8 bases, in that order; junction bases with no gene match: 17. It was cDNA, reverse transcribed from extracted RNA, that served as the sequencing template. Sequenced by immunoSEQ multiplex PCR; TCRdb stores in-frame clones only, minus some. The data show about 210,000 clones, roughly 40% seen once. This chain joins TRBV4-2 and TRBJ2-1, with 14 bases fitting TRBD2. The sample was CD4+ T cells sorted from blood, taken at approximately week 39, from a patient treated with tofacitinib. The receptor's source is a human donor with alopecia areata. The CDR3 is CASSQQQTSGRASGYYEQFF. The CDR3 DNA reads as TGTGCCAGCAGCCAACAGCAGACTAGCGGGAGGGCCTCCGGTTACTATGAGCAGTTCTTC.